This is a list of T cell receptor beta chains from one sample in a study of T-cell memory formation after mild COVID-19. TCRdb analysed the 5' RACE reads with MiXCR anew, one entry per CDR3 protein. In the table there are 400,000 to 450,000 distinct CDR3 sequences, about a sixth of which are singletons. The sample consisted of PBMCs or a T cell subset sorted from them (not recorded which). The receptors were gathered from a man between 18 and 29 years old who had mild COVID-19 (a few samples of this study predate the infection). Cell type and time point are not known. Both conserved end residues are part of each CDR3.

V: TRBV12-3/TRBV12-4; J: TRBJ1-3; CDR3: CASSLVRGNTIYF
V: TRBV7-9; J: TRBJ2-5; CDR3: CASSAPGLAGGPQETQYF
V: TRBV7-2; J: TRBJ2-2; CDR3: CASSPRVFANTGELFF
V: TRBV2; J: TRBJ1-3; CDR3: CASSVTGGGSGNTIYF
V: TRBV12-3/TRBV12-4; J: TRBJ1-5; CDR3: CASSFYRSNQPQHF
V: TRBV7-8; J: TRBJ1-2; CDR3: CASSLAAGTYPGYTF
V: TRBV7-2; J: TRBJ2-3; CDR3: CASSQDPIGDTQYF
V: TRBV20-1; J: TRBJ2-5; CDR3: CSARDPRSGTQYF
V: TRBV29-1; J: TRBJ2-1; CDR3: CSVASGGDEQFF
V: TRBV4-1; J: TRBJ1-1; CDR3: CASSQDQLGAGTEAFF
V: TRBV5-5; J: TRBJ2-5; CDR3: CASRSGTGGPGETQYF
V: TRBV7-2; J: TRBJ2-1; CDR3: CASSLVGTGPLLFF
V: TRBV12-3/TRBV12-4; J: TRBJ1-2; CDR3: CASSSPGMGYTF
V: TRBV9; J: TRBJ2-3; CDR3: CASSPRLAGETDTQYF
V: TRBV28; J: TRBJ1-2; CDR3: CASSFTINYGYTF
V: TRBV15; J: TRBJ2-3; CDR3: CATSRDLWVSEDTQYF
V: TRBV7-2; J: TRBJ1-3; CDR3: CASSLGGGGNTIYF
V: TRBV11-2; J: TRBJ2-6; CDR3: CASSSSIFWASGANVLTF
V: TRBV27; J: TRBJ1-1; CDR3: CASAGGVEAFF
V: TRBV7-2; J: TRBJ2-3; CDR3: CASSGTGGSYTQYF
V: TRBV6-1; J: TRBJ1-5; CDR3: CARSPDSNQPQHF
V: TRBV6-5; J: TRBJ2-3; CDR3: CASSYTGIYSDTQYF
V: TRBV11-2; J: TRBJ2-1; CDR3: CASSSPLGVYNEQFF
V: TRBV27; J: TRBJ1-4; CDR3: CASSSTLLGTGQKLFF
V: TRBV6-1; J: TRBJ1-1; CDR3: CASSPGKNTEAFF
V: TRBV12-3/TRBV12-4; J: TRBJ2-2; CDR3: CASSSSYTGELFF
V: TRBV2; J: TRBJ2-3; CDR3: CASSDRSPVDTQYF
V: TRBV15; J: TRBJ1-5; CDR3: CATSRGGQPQHF
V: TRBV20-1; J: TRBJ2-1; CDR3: CSARADNEQFF
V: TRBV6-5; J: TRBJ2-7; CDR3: CASSTTGTGAYEQYF
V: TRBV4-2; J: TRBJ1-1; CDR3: CASSQDSGLGEAFF
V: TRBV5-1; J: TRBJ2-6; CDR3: CASSLAQGTGANVLTF
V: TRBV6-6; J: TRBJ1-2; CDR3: CASSYAGEDYGYTF
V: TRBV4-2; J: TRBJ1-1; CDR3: CASSQAGQVNTEAFF
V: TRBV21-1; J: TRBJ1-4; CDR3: CATDRATNEKLFF
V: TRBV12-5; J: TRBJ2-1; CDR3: CASGRGSMNEQFF
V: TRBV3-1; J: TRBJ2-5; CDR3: CASSRPPGVRETQYF
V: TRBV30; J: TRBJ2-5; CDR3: CAWSPGLGGAETQYF
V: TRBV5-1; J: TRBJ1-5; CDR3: CASSNEQGGQPQHF
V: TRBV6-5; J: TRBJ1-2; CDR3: CASSYSILGDTYGYTF
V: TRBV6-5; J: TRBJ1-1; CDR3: CASSYWGARGTEAFF
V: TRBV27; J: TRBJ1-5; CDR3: CASSPYKGGGWQPQHF
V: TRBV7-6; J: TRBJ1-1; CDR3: CASSSPGDGNTEAFF
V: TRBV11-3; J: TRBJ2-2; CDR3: CASSLGFRGDTGELFF
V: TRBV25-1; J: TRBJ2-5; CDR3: CASSEVHQETQYF
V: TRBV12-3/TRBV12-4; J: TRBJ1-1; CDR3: CASRIMNTEAFF
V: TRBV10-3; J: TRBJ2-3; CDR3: CAISEPGQGGTSTDTQYF
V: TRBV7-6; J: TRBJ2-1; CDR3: CASSFSSGYNEQFF
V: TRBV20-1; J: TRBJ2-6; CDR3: CSARDPGAGANVLTF
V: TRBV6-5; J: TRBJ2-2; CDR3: CASGLGVRNGELFF
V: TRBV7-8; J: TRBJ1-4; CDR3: CASSPQDSVYEKLFF
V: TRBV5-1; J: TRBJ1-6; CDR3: CASSGTGANSPLHF
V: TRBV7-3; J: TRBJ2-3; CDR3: CASSGGSGGVDTQYF
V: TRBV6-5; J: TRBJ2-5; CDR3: CASSSLGTSEQETQYF
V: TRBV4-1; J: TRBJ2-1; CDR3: CASSPRDGVAYNEQFF
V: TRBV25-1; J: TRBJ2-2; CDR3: CALRTVNTGELFF
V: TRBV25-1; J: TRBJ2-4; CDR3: CASSAPPGTGVNIQYF
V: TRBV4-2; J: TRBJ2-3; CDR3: CASSQDPDRSTDTQYF
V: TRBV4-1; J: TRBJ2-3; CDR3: CASALRDTQYF
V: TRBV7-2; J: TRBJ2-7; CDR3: CASSFFHEQYF